A single sample gave rise to the 29 T cell receptor beta chains below, sequenced in a study of T cell responses to AZD1222 COVID-19 vaccine. Measured with immunoSEQ multiplex PCR; TCRdb has only the in-frame clones, and not every one. In the table there are about 93,000 clones, 85% to 90% of which are singletons. Material: peripheral blood, obtained 28 days after the second AZD1222 dose. Receptors originate from an adult who received the AZD1222 COVID-19 vaccine.

This chain uses TRBV19 with TRBJ2-5, with D tentatively TRBD2 (6 bases). Germline assignment: CDR1 LNHDA and CDR2 SQIVND (reference sequence). The CDR3 is 16 amino acids. V dropped 1 base and J dropped 7 bases, with 19 bases sitting between them. The CDR3 DNA is TGTGCCAGTAGTATAGGTGGGGGGATAAGGGGTAGGACCCAGTACTTC. It specifies CASSIGGGIRGRTQYF. Complete variable domain (other parts from reference TRBV19 and TRBJ2-5): DGGITQSPKYLFRKEGQNVTLSCEQNLNHDAMYWYRQDPGQGLRLIYYSQIVNDFQKGDIAEGYSVSREKKESFPLTVTSAQKNPTAFYLCASSIGGGIRGRTQYFGPGTRLLVL.

The table lists this clone with a count of one. This chain connects TRBV7-2 to TRBJ2-2; D is ambiguous. The V end lost 3 bases, the J end lost 4 bases, and 6 bases lay between the germline ends. The CDR3 runs 13 residues. Germline CDR1 and CDR2: SGHTA and FQGNSA. The CDR3 DNA follows: TGTGCCAGCAGCTTCGACCGCACCGGGGAGCTGTTTTTT. Protein product: CASSFDRTGELFF.

The chain combines TRBV5-1 with TRBJ1-1, with no clear D. The V end lost 3 bases, the J end lost 8 bases, and 11 bases lay between the germline ends. The CDR3 sequence is 12 residues long. Germline lookup yields CDR1 SGHRS and CDR2 YFSETQ. This chain's CDR3 is CASSYDATEAFF. CDR3 nucleotides: TGCGCCAGCAGCTACGACGCTACCGAAGCTTTCTTT. The full variable domain, in which reference TRBV5-1 and TRBJ1-1 provide the parts outside the CDR3, is KAGVTQTPRYLIKTRGQQVTLSCSPISGHRSVSWYQQTPGQGLQFLFEYFSETQRNKGNFPGRFSGRQFSNSRSEMNVSTLELGDSALYLCASSYDATEAFFGQGTRLTVV.

The chain recombines TRBV25-1 with TRBJ2-3; D remains unclear. V was cut by 4 bases and J by 5 bases, with 7 bases left in between. Germline CDR1 and CDR2: MGHDK and SYGVNS. This CDR3 is built from 12 residues. CDR3 DNA sequence: TGTGCCAGCAGTGCCAGACGAGATACGCAGTATTTT. Residues: CASSARRDTQYF. Full variable domain (rest looked up from reference TRBV25-1 and TRBJ2-3): EADIYQTPRYLVIGTGKKITLECSQTMGHDKMYWYQQDPGMELHLIHYSYGVNSTEKGDLSSESTVSRIRTEHFPLTLESARPSHTSQYLCASSARRDTQYFGPGTRLTVL.

The chain combines TRBV18 with TRBJ1-6, with 8 bases identical to TRBD1. The V segment lost 3 bases and the J segment 8 bases; nucleotides outside the gene matches: 6. CDR3 length: 15 residues. The germline V gene has CDR1 KGHSH and CDR2 LQKENI. The DNA for the CDR3 is TGTGCCAGCTCACCGGGACAGGTTTCCTATTCACCCCTCCACTTT. Residues: CASSPGQVSYSPLHF.

The rearrangement uses TRBV2 and TRBJ2-5; D not resolved. The ends were cut back, 6 bases at V and 3 bases at J, with 8 bases in the middle. In germline, CDR1 is SNHLY, CDR2 FYNNEI. The CDR3 spans 12 residues. The CDR3 nucleotides are TGTGCCAGCAGAGGGTTCGAAGAGACCCAGTACTTC. It specifies CASRGFEETQYF. Variable domain in full (rest from reference TRBV2 and TRBJ2-5): EPEVTQTPSHQVTQMGQEVILRCVPISNHLYFYWYRQILGQKVEFLVSFYNNEISEKSEIFDDQFSVERPDGSNFTLKIRSTKLEDSAMYFCASRGFEETQYFGPGTRLLVL.

The chain recombines TRBV6-5 with TRBJ2-1, with D possibly TRBD1 on 6 matching bases. The CDR3 length is 15 residues. Per the germline V gene, CDR1 is MNHEY and CDR2 is SVGAGI. Between the trimmed V and J ends, which lost 6 bases and 3 bases, there was a span of 15 bases. The CDR3 DNA reads TGTGCCAGCAGCCGCCGGGACACCCACTACAATGAGCAGTTCTTC. It is translated as CASSRRDTHYNEQFF.

This clone was seen repeatedly, ten times or more. The J gene is TRBJ2-5, the V gene TRBV19; 7 bases fit TRBD2. CDR3 length: 16 amino acids. Trimming removed 5 bases from V and 1 base from J; junction bases left unmatched: 10. Germline CDR1 reads LNHDA; CDR2 reads SQIVND (reference sequence). CDR3 in amino acids: CASSSLTSSGQETQYF. In DNA, the CDR3 is TGTGCCAGTAGTTCCCTAACCTCTAGCGGCCAAGAGACCCAGTACTTC.

The rearrangement uses TRBV29-1 and TRBJ2-1; D is unresolved. The V gene's germline CDR1 is SQVTM and CDR2 ANQGSEA. This CDR3 region has 12 residues. The V gene lost 2 bases and the J gene lost 4 bases, with 6 bases spanning the gap. CDR3 DNA: TGCAGCGTTGAATCCACTTACAATGAGCAGTTCTTC. This gives the protein CSVESTYNEQFF.

This rearrangement joins TRBV18 to TRBJ1-5; a weak D match, TRBD1 (6 bases). The germline gives CDR1 KGHSH, CDR2 LQKENI. The germline V and J ends were trimmed by 6 bases and 7 bases, with 13 bases remaining between them. The CDR3 consists of 13 residues. The CDR3 spells CASSGGGDQPQHF. CDR3 nucleotides: TGTGCCAGCTCTGGCGGGGGCGACCAGCCCCAGCATTTT.

The chain combines TRBV7-8 with TRBJ1-2; 7 nucleotides align to TRBD1. This CDR3 spans 14 amino acids. Germline V gene sequence: CDR1 SGHVS, CDR2 FQNEAQ. The V segment lost 4 bases and the J segment 7 bases; nucleotides outside the gene matches: 9. CDR3 in amino acids: CASSSGDSPVGYTF. The CDR3 DNA is TGTGCCAGCAGCTCCGGGGACAGCCCCGTTGGCTACACCTTC.

The V gene is TRBV19, the J gene TRBJ2-1; D perhaps matches TRBD1 (5 bases). V lost 3 bases and J 9 bases, leaving 9 bases between the germline ends. CDR3 length: 12 amino acids. CDR1 LNHDA and CDR2 SQIVND come from the germline V gene (reference sequence). CDR3 in amino acids: CASSIGQGEQFF. The CDR3 bases are TGTGCCAGTAGTATCGGGCAGGGTGAGCAGTTCTTC.

The rearrangement links TRBV19 to TRBJ2-7; possibly TRBD1 or TRBD2 for D (5 bases each). The ends were cut back, 3 bases at V and 0 bases at J, with 30 bases in the middle. CDR1 LNHDA and CDR2 SQIVND come from the germline V gene (reference sequence). The CDR3 extends over 21 amino acids. The CDR3 region is CASSIGGGIWSASPNSYEQYF. CDR3 bases: TGTGCCAGTAGTATTGGGGGTGGGATTTGGAGTGCATCTCCGAACTCCTACGAGCAGTACTTC.

This rearrangement joins TRBV6-5 to TRBJ1-2; D possibly corresponds to TRBD1 (6 bases). This CDR3 is built from 13 residues. V lost 6 bases to trimming and J lost 2 bases, with 10 bases between them. CDR1 is MNHEY, CDR2 SVGAGI, per germline. DNA for the CDR3: TGTGCCAGCAGCAATGGACAGAACTATGGCTACACCTTC. Protein product: CASSNGQNYGYTF.

This chain links TRBV2 with TRBJ2-1; TRBD1 matches 10 bases. Germline CDR1 SNHLY, CDR2 FYNNEI. V was pared by 9 bases and J by 8 bases, with 7 bases of the junction left unmatched. The CDR3 covers 13 residues. Here the CDR3 reads CARSGTGVDEQFF. The CDR3 region has the DNA TGTGCCAGATCCGGGACAGGGGTGGATGAGCAGTTCTTC. Looking up the rest from reference TRBV2 and TRBJ2-1 gives the full variable domain: EPEVTQTPSHQVTQMGQEVILRCVPISNHLYFYWYRQILGQKVEFLVSFYNNEISEKSEIFDDQFSVERPDGSNFTLKIRSTKLEDSAMYFCARSGTGVDEQFFGPGTRLTVL.

V and J are TRBV21-1 and TRBJ2-1; the table's D call TRBD1 went unverified against the DNA. TRBV21-1 is classified as a pseudogene. The CDR3 consists of 11 residues. For the CDR3, the DNA is TGTGCCAGTTGGGACAGGGCTGAGCAGTTCTTC. Its protein is CASWDRAEQFF.

This clone was detected a few times. The V gene is TRBV5-1, the J gene TRBJ2-7; D is possibly TRBD2 (5 bases). Trimming cost V 5 bases and J 1 base, with 13 bases left between them. The CDR3 sequence is 14 residues long. Per the germline V gene, CDR1 is SGHRS and CDR2 is YFSETQ. This CDR3 reads CASRIRDYSYEQYF. CDR3 bases: TGCGCCAGCAGGATCCGGGATTATTCCTACGAGCAGTACTTC.

CDR3 sequence (DNA): TGTGCCAGCAAACAGGATGAAGGACCCAATCAGCCCCAGCATTTT. Its translation is CASKQDEGPNQPQHF. The chain couples TRBV2 to TRBJ1-5, with D perhaps matching TRBD1 (5 bases). Germline CDR1 is SNHLY and CDR2 is FYNNEI. V dropped 7 bases and J dropped 3 bases, with 16 bases sitting between them. The CDR3 runs 15 residues.

This chain links TRBV2 with TRBJ2-1; no definite D call. The V end lost 6 bases, the J end lost 2 bases, and 5 bases lay between the germline ends. The CDR3 covers 12 residues. Germline loops: CDR1 SNHLY, CDR2 FYNNEI. The CDR3 DNA reads as TGTGCCAGCAGACCAACCTACAATGAGCAGTTCTTC. This codes for CASRPTYNEQFF.

This sequence joins TRBV4-3 and TRBJ1-2; 7 bases are a match to TRBD1. The CDR3 has 15 amino acids. Germline V CDR1 and CDR2: LGHNA, YSLEER. V lost 0 bases to trimming and J lost 5 bases; unmatched junction nucleotides: 6. CDR3 residues: CASSQDETGYYGYTF. In DNA, the CDR3 is TGCGCCAGCAGCCAAGATGAGACAGGGTATTATGGCTACACCTTC.

The CDR3 DNA reads TGTGCCAGCTCACCGGTACAGGGGGCGGCCACTGAAGCTTTCTTT. It encodes CASSPVQGAATEAFF. The gene calls are TRBV18 and TRBJ1-1, with 9 bases identical to TRBD1. Germline V gene data show CDR1 as KGHSH and CDR2 as LQKENI. V shed 3 bases and J 4 bases; nucleotides not matched to a gene: 6. This CDR3 region has 15 residues.

This chain connects TRBV7-8 to TRBJ1-2; TRBD1 matches 10 bases. The germline CDR1 and CDR2 sequences are SGHVS and FQNEAQ. J was trimmed by 3 bases and V by 5 bases; bases with no gene match: 3. This CDR3 has 14 residues. In nucleotides, the CDR3 is TGTGCCAGCAGCAGACAGGGGGCAGACTATGGCTACACCTTC. The encoded protein is CASSRQGADYGYTF.

The rearrangement uses TRBV7-8 and TRBJ2-7; D unclear. The V end was cut by 1 base, the J end by 5 bases, with 12 bases between. Germline CDR1 SGHVS, CDR2 FQNEAQ. The CDR3 runs to 14 residues. As DNA, the CDR3 is TGTGCCAGCAGCTTAGATGGAACTTCCCACGAGCAGTACTTC. It translates to CASSLDGTSHEQYF.

The chain joins TRBV12-5 to TRBJ1-5; the D is unclear. V was shortened by 5 bases and J by 0 bases, with 8 bases between the two germline ends. Germline V gene data show CDR1 as LGHNT and CDR2 as FRNRAP. The CDR3 has 14 residues. CDR3: CASGPGNSNQPQHF. The CDR3, as DNA: TGTGCTAGTGGTCCCGGCAATAGCAATCAGCCCCAGCATTTT.

This chain links TRBV9 with TRBJ2-7, with 7 positions matching TRBD1. This CDR3 comprises 13 residues. J lost 5 bases, V lost 4 bases, and 6 bases had no gene match. Germline CDR1 reads SGDLS; CDR2 reads YYNGEE. CDR3: CASSPGTEHEQYF. CDR3 nucleotide sequence: TGTGCCAGCAGCCCCGGGACAGAGCACGAGCAGTACTTC.

The rearrangement joins TRBV7-2 to TRBJ1-1; TRBD1 matches at 8 bases. The CDR3 length is 14 residues. CDR1 and CDR2 from the germline V gene are SGHTA and FQGNSA. V dropped 3 bases and J dropped 4; count of bases not matched to a gene: 4. CDR3 region: CASSFRQGPTEAFF. CDR3 sequence (DNA): TGTGCCAGCAGCTTTCGACAGGGGCCCACTGAAGCTTTCTTT. The full variable domain, completed using reference TRBV7-2 and TRBJ1-1, is GAGVSQSPSNKVTEKGKDVELRCDPISGHTALYWYRQSLGQGLEFLIYFQGNSAPDKSGLPSDRFSAERTGGSVSTLTIQRTQQEDSAVYLCASSFRQGPTEAFFGQGTRLTVV.

The table lists this clone with a count of one. The CDR3: CASSQPGLTIGNEQFF. The CDR3 coding sequence is TGTGCCAGCAGCCAGCCGGGACTAACAATTGGAAATGAGCAGTTCTTC. The chain links TRBV4-2 to TRBJ2-1; 7 nucleotides line up with TRBD2. Losses at the gene ends were 3 bases for V and 7 bases for J; bases not matched to a gene: 12. CDR3 size: 16 residues. Germline CDR1 LGHNA, CDR2 YNFKEQ.

The gene calls are TRBV7-8 and TRBJ2-5; 10 positions agree with TRBD1. The V segment lost 0 bases and the J segment 4 bases; nucleotides outside the gene matches: 5. The germline CDR1 and CDR2 sequences are SGHVS and FQNEAQ. The CDR3 covers 16 residues. The CDR3 here is CASSLAGDRGVETQYF. CDR3 in DNA: TGTGCCAGCAGCTTAGCAGGGGACAGGGGAGTAGAGACCCAGTACTTC.

This chain uses TRBV4-3 with TRBJ1-1, with TRBD1 matching over 7 bases. The CDR3 covers 17 residues. J was trimmed by 0 bases and V by 3 bases; bases with no gene match: 10. Germline CDR1 LGHNA, CDR2 YSLEER. In DNA, the CDR3 is TGCGCCAGCAGCCAGGGGACAGCAATATATTTGAACACTGAAGCTTTCTTT. It translates to CASSQGTAIYLNTEAFF.